The 27 T cell receptor beta chains presented below share a single source sample, sequenced in a study of post-analysis software for immune sequencing data. Every TCR beta cDNA library bore unique molecular identifiers. TCRdb re-analysed the PCR reads in MiXCR, keeping a single row per CDR3 protein. Of about 770,000 distinct CDR3 sequences detected, about 45% appear once; the ten largest clones hold roughly 4.4%. Their antigens remain unidentified. Findings of the study overall: The study found TRBV5-6, TRBV5-1 and TRBV20-1 among roughly 5 TRBV segments more frequent in patients than controls.

Sequencing was done on a sample of blood. All receptors come from a girl aged 5-17 years with multiple sclerosis.

This clonotype was seen ten or more times. This chain links TRBV12-3 or TRBV12-4 with TRBJ2-7, with D perhaps matching TRBD1 (6 bases). V lost 6 bases to trimming and J lost 6 bases, with 9 bases between them. The CDR3 consists of 11 residues. For the CDR3, the DNA is TGTGCCAGCAGCTTGACAGGCGAGCAGTACTTC. It codes for CASSLTGEQYF.

The rearrangement links TRBV7-2 to TRBJ2-5; tentative D call: TRBD1 (6 bases). Deletions cut 1 base from V and 11 bases from J, with 17 bases between. The CDR3 contains 14 residues. Germline V CDR1 and CDR2: SGHTA, FQGNSA. The CDR3 DNA reads as TGTGCCAGCAGCTTAGAGGTCTTAGGGGGAGAGCAGTACTTC. Protein product: CASSLEVLGGEQYF. The whole variable domain, filled in from reference TRBV7-2 and TRBJ2-5, reads GAGVSQSPSNKVTEKGKDVELRCDPISGHTALYWYRQSLGQGLEFLIYFQGNSAPDKSGLPSDRFSAERTGGSVSTLTIQRTQQEDSAVYLCASSLEVLGGEQYFGPGTRLLVL.

In its sample, this clonotype was seen a few times. The chain uses TRBV27 and TRBJ2-6; 7 positions agree with TRBD1. There are 23 residues in the CDR3. Trimming at V came to 0 bases and at J to 2 bases, leaving 22 bases not matched to a gene. Germline assignment: CDR1 MNHEY and CDR2 SMNVEV (reference sequence). The CDR3 bases are TGTGCCAGCAGTTTATCCCCACCTAGTCAGGGGGAGTGGGCCGGGACTGGGGCCAACGTCCTGACTTTC. This gives the protein CASSLSPPSQGEWAGTGANVLTF.

The rearrangement links TRBV7-9 to TRBJ2-1; D remains unclear. CDR3 size: 14 residues. CDR1 and CDR2 (germline): SEHNR, FQNEAQ (reference sequence). V gave up 5 bases and J gave up 3 bases, with 11 bases separating them. The CDR3 spells CASSQERGYNEQFF. The CDR3, as DNA: TGTGCCAGCAGCCAGGAGCGAGGCTACAATGAGCAGTTCTTC.

This clonotype was seen more than once but under ten times. V and J are TRBV6-5 and TRBJ2-5; TRBD1 might be the D (6 bases). Germline CDR1 reads MNHEY; CDR2 reads SVGAGI. Trimming shortened V by 0 bases and J by 7 bases, and 12 bases separated the two germline ends. The length of the CDR3 is 14 residues. CDR3 amino acids: CASSYSKQGPTQYF. The DNA for the CDR3 is TGTGCCAGCAGTTACTCGAAGCAGGGGCCGACCCAGTACTTC.

The J gene is TRBJ2-1, the V gene TRBV6-5; 10 nucleotides agree with TRBD1. V dropped 6 bases and J dropped 2; count of bases not matched to a gene: 4. Germline V gene sequence: CDR1 MNHEY, CDR2 SVGAGI. The CDR3 extends over 15 amino acids. The chain's CDR3 is CASSRDRGTYNEQFF. The CDR3 region has the DNA TGTGCCAGCAGCCGGGACAGGGGAACCTACAATGAGCAGTTCTTC.

The chain joins TRBV12-3 or TRBV12-4 to TRBJ2-1; 8 nucleotides line up with TRBD2. V shed 5 bases, J shed 5 bases, and the junction held 11 bases outside the gene matches. The CDR3 extends over 16 amino acids. The chain's CDR3 is CASSLGLGVGNNEQFF. The CDR3, as DNA: TGTGCCAGCAGTCTGGGACTAGGGGTGGGGAACAATGAGCAGTTCTTC.

This clonotype was found a few times. The rearrangement links TRBV10-3 to TRBJ2-1, with 13 bases identical to TRBD2. Looked up from germline, CDR1 is ENHRY and CDR2 is SYGVKD. V trimming: 6 bases; J trimming: 7 bases; junction bases outside the gene matches: 6. The CDR3 is made up of 15 amino acids. This chain's CDR3 is CAISPGLAGMNEQFF. CDR3 sequence (DNA): TGTGCCATCAGCCCGGGACTAGCGGGAATGAATGAGCAGTTCTTC.

This clonotype was seen more than once but under ten times. The rearrangement joins TRBV6-5 to TRBJ2-1; D gene unclear. CDR1 is MNHEY and CDR2 is SVGAGI in the germline V gene. The CDR3 spans 13 residues. The ends were cut back, 0 bases at V and 3 bases at J, with 3 bases in the middle. In nucleotides, the CDR3 is TGTGCCAGCAGTTACTCGGTCTACAATGAGCAGTTCTTC. Its translation: CASSYSVYNEQFF.

The chain is built from TRBV29-1 and TRBJ2-1; 12 nucleotides agree with TRBD1. This CDR3 spans 14 amino acids. Germline loops: CDR1 SQVTM, CDR2 ANQGSEA. The junction had 4 bases not matched to a gene; V was cut back by 4 bases and J by 6 bases. The CDR3 sequence: CSVVGTGGSNEQFF. The CDR3 bases are TGCAGCGTTGTAGGGACAGGGGGCTCCAATGAGCAGTTCTTC.

The chain joins TRBV30 to TRBJ2-7; D ambiguous. V shed 2 bases and J shed 4 bases, with 3 bases lying between them. The CDR3 is made up of 10 amino acids. Germline V CDR1 and CDR2: GTSNPN, SVGIG (reference sequence). CDR3 sequence: CAWSKYEQYF. The DNA for the CDR3 is TGTGCCTGGAGTAAGTACGAGCAGTACTTC.

The chain combines TRBV20-1 with TRBJ2-3; D may correspond to TRBD1 or TRBD2 (5 bases each). Germline V gene sequence: CDR1 DFQATT, CDR2 SNEGSKA (reference sequence). V lost 6 bases and J 4 bases, leaving 14 bases between the germline ends. The CDR3 sequence is 13 residues long. The CDR3 protein is CSATGADPDTQYF. CDR3 DNA: TGCAGTGCAACCGGGGCGGACCCAGATACGCAGTATTTT.

This chain joins TRBV7-2 and TRBJ2-4, with D unresolved. The tail of the sequence fits TRBJ2-7 better, so the J call may be wrong. The CDR3 spans 14 residues. Germline V gives CDR1 SGHTA, CDR2 FQGNSA. The CDR3, as DNA: TGTGCCAGCAGCTTGGTTGTAGGCCCTAACGAGCAGTACTTC. Translated, it gives CASSLVVGPNEQYF.

This clonotype has just a few counts. The genes are TRBV27 and TRBJ2-1, with 7 bases aligning to TRBD1. Germline V gene data show CDR1 as MNHEY and CDR2 as SMNVEV (reference sequence). J gave up 7 bases and V 3 bases, and 6 bases lay outside the gene matches. The CDR3 is 14 residues long. DNA for the CDR3: TGTGCCAGCAGTTTCAGTCGACAGGGTAATGAGCAGTTCTTC. This translates into CASSFSRQGNEQFF.

This clonotype was detected only a few times. The V gene is TRBV20-1, the J gene TRBJ2-1, with TRBD1 matching over 8 bases. This CDR3 is 13 amino acids long. Germline V gene lookup returns CDR1 DFQATT and CDR2 SNEGSKA (reference sequence). Trimming took 5 bases from V and 6 from J; bases not matched to a gene: 6. CDR3 in DNA: TGCAGTGCTGATAATGGACAGGGCAATGAGCAGTTCTTC. Its protein product is CSADNGQGNEQFF.

The V gene is TRBV10-2, the J gene TRBJ2-1; TRBD2 is a possible D gene (6 bases). Trimming removed 3 bases from V and 2 bases from J, with 17 bases in between. The CDR3 has 17 amino acids. CDR1 is WSHSY, CDR2 SAAADI, per germline. For the CDR3, the DNA is TGCGCCAGCAGTGATGGTAGCGGACCGTTCCCCTACAATGAGCAGTTCTTC. Residues: CASSDGSGPFPYNEQFF.

This clonotype showed up just a few times. This rearrangement joins TRBV13 to TRBJ1-1, with D unresolved. From germline, CDR1 is PRHDT and CDR2 FYEKMQ (reference sequence). The CDR3 spans 12 residues. Trimming took off 8 bases at V and 3 bases at J, with 10 bases between the two ends. The CDR3 region is CASSEVDTEAFF. The CDR3 DNA reads TGTGCCAGCTCCGAGGTCGACACTGAAGCTTTCTTT.

The rearrangement joins TRBV3-1 to TRBJ1-5, with D possibly matching TRBD1 (6 bases). V lost 4 bases to trimming and J lost 0 bases, with 7 bases between them. Germline V gene data show CDR1 as LGHDT and CDR2 as YNNKEL (reference sequence). The CDR3 is 14 residues long. CDR3 coding DNA: TGTGCCAGCAGCCCAGGGGATAGCAATCAGCCCCAGCATTTT. Encoded protein: CASSPGDSNQPQHF.

This rearrangement joins TRBV7-9 to TRBJ1-1; D possibly corresponds to TRBD1 (6 bases). V lost 4 bases, J lost 11 bases, and 14 bases lay in between. The CDR3 loop spans 12 amino acids. In germline, CDR1 is SEHNR, CDR2 FQNEAQ (reference sequence). This CDR3 is CASSWTADSAFF. The CDR3 DNA reads TGTGCCAGCAGCTGGACAGCGGATTCTGCTTTCTTT.

V gene TRBV11-2 combines with J gene TRBJ2-5; D unclear. V shed 5 bases and J shed 0 bases, with 19 bases lying between them. Germline CDR1 and CDR2: SGHAT and FQNNGV. The CDR3 covers 17 residues. CDR3 region: CASSTPTRNGDQETQYF. CDR3 DNA: TGTGCCAGCAGCACACCCACCCGAAATGGGGACCAAGAGACCCAGTACTTC.

V and J are TRBV27 and TRBJ2-5, with 8 bases matching TRBD2. Trimming at V came to 6 bases and at J to 2 bases, leaving 8 bases not matched to a gene. This CDR3 comprises 15 residues. Looked up from germline, CDR1 is MNHEY and CDR2 is SMNVEV (reference sequence). The CDR3 here is CASRRLAPLQETQYF. CDR3 in DNA: TGTGCCAGCAGACGACTAGCGCCTTTGCAAGAGACCCAGTACTTC.

This clonotype has more than one count but fewer than ten. The chain recombines TRBV20-1 with TRBJ2-3; 10 bases line up with TRBD2. CDR1 and CDR2 from the germline V gene are DFQATT and SNEGSKA (reference sequence). With V trimmed by 1 base and J by 6 bases, 4 bases remained unmatched. There are 14 residues in the CDR3. CDR3 amino acids: CSARVLAGVDTQYF. The CDR3 DNA reads as TGCAGTGCTAGAGTCCTAGCGGGAGTGGATACGCAGTATTTT.

V is TRBV29-1 and J is TRBJ2-3; D gene uncertain. The CDR3 consists of 15 residues. Germline assignment: CDR1 SQVTM and CDR2 ANQGSEA. The V and J ends lost 4 bases and 1 base respectively, with 15 bases between them. The CDR3 region is CSVAGVITGTDTQYF. The DNA of the CDR3 is TGCAGCGTTGCTGGCGTAATCACCGGCACAGATACGCAGTATTTT.

This clonotype has just a few counts. The rearrangement uses TRBV3-1 and TRBJ2-1; D unclear. The CDR3 runs 15 residues. The V end was cut by 0 bases, the J end by 8 bases, with 14 bases between. Looked up from germline, CDR1 is LGHDT and CDR2 is YNNKEL (reference sequence). DNA for the CDR3: TGTGCCAGCAGCCAAGACCGTAACCGGTGGGATGAGCAGTTCTTC. It is translated as CASSQDRNRWDEQFF.

This clonotype was counted between two and nine times. J is TRBJ1-6 and V is TRBV18; D not certain. The CDR3 has 13 residues. Germline assignment: CDR1 KGHSH and CDR2 LQKENI. V shed 3 bases and J shed 5 bases, with 5 bases lying between them. CDR3 DNA sequence: TGTGCCAGCTCACCGACGGATAATTCACCCCTCCACTTT. It translates to CASSPTDNSPLHF.

This chain joins TRBV29-1 and TRBJ1-1; 9 bases are shared with TRBD1. V trimming: 4 bases; J trimming: 13 bases; junction bases outside the gene matches: 16. Germline lookup yields CDR1 SQVTM and CDR2 ANQGSEA. There are 14 residues in the CDR3. The CDR3: CSVGRAPGTGYGFF. The DNA for the CDR3 is TGCAGCGTTGGGAGGGCTCCCGGGACAGGGTACGGTTTCTTT.

V usage is TRBV29-1 and J usage is TRBJ2-7; 7 bases are a match to TRBD1. This CDR3 spans 14 amino acids. From germline, CDR1 is SQVTM and CDR2 ANQGSEA. Trimming removed 5 bases from V and 4 bases from J; junction bases left unmatched: 11. The CDR3 loop reads CSVKRGRFAYEQYF. In nucleotides, the CDR3 is TGCAGCGTTAAGAGGGGGCGATTTGCTTACGAGCAGTACTTC.